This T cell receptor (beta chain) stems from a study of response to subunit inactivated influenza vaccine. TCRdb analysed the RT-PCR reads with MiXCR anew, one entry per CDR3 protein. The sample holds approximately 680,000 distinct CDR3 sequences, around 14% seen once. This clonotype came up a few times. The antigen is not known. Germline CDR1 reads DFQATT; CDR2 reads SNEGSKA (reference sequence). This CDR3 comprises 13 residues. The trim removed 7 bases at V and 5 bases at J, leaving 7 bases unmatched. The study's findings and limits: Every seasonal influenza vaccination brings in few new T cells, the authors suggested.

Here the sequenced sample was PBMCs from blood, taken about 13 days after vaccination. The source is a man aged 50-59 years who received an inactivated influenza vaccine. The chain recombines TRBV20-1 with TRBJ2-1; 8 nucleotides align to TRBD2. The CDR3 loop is CSEKQAGDNEQFF. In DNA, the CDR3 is TGCAGTGAGAAGCAAGCGGGGGACAATGAGCAGTTCTTC.